The 13 T cell receptor beta chains below all came from one sample that was sequenced in a study of metastatic and nonmetastatic thyroid tumors. With MiXCR, TCRdb reprocessed the PCR reads. This table has tens of thousands of clones, 15% appearing once. Each patient went into thyroid surgery without having received any treatment. Sequenced input: blood. The receptors originated from a female donor with papillary thyroid cancer or a benign thyroid nodule (not recorded which). Some clones in this sample may be carry-over from other donors' samples.

As for this clone: The junction and the germline gene differ at one end; a read error may be behind it. This chain connects TRBV20-1 to TRBJ2-1; D is uncertain. The CDR3 spans 13 residues. Germline-derived CDR1 and CDR2 are DFQATT and SNEGSKA (reference sequence). The CDR3 spells CSDRVGAYNEQFF. The CDR3 region has the DNA TGCAGTGATAGAGTCGGCGCGTACAATGAGCAGTTCTTC.

The sample holds a few counts of this clone. A much larger clonotype is one base distant, so this may be a read error. The chain is built from TRBV6-5 and TRBJ2-3, with TRBD2 identical over 9 bases. This CDR3 comprises 16 residues. J gave up 0 bases and V 4 bases, and 5 bases lay outside the gene matches. Germline CDR1 and CDR2: MNHEY and SVGAGI. The CDR3 bases are TGTGCCAGCAGTTCGCCTACTAGCGGGAGCACAGATACGCAGTATTTT. Its protein product is CASSSPTSGSTDTQYF.

This clone was observed at least ten times. The chain carries TRBV9 and TRBJ2-2, with 9 bases identical to TRBD2. The CDR3 extends over 15 amino acids. CDR1 SGDLS and CDR2 YYNGEE come from the germline V gene. V was pared by 2 bases and J by 6 bases, with 5 bases of the junction left unmatched. The CDR3 reads CASSVASGASGELFF. In DNA, the CDR3 is TGTGCCAGCAGCGTCGCTAGCGGGGCCTCCGGGGAGCTGTTTTTT.

As to this clone: Being one base from a much bigger clone, this may be a read error. This chain joins TRBV5-4 and TRBJ2-1; the D is unclear. Germline V gives CDR1 SGHNT, CDR2 YYREEE (reference sequence). The V and J ends lost 1 base and 10 bases respectively, with 6 bases between them. The CDR3 length is 11 residues. The CDR3 DNA is TGTGCCAGCAGCTTGTGGCACGAGCAGTTCTTC. Its protein product is CASSLWHEQFF.

The CDR3: CASSYRPVSYTQYF. CDR3 bases: TGTGCCAGCAGTTACAGGCCGGTATCGTATACGCAGTATTTT. The chain is built from TRBV6-5 and TRBJ2-3; D unresolved. Looked up from germline, CDR1 is MNHEY and CDR2 is SVGAGI. Between the trimmed V and J ends, which lost 2 bases and 7 bases, there was a span of 13 bases. CDR3 size: 14 residues.

This clone was recorded many times. This chain joins TRBV15 and TRBJ2-3; 9 bases are shared with TRBD1. The CDR3 totals 15 residues. In germline, CDR1 is LNHNV, CDR2 YYDKDF (reference sequence). The J segment lost 4 bases and the V segment lost 5 bases, leaving 7 bases of the junction unmatched. CDR3 in amino acids: CATSRTGANSDTQYF. The CDR3 region has the DNA TGTGCCACCAGCCGGACAGGGGCGAATTCAGATACGCAGTATTTT.

The table lists this clone with many counts. Other DNA sequences in the same sample also yield this CDR3. V and J are TRBV2 and TRBJ1-5; TRBD1 aligns across 8 bases. Trimming cost V 6 bases and J 0 bases; bases outside gene matches: 13. CDR1 is SNHLY, CDR2 FYNNEI, per germline. This CDR3 is built from 18 residues. The CDR3 region has the DNA TGTGCCAGCAGATTGACCCCGTGGACAGGGCTTAGCAATCAGCCCCAGCATTTT. Its protein product is CASRLTPWTGLSNQPQHF.

This clone was seen ten or more times. CDR3 bases: TGCGCCAGCAGCGCCGCCGGGACAGGGTTTAGGTACGAGCAGTACTTC. It translates to CASSAAGTGFRYEQYF. The chain has TRBV5-1 and TRBJ2-7; 9 nucleotides agree with TRBD1. This CDR3 spans 16 amino acids. Germline CDR1 SGHRS, CDR2 YFSETQ. V lost 4 bases and J lost 4; bases outside the gene matches: 12.

This clone was counted at least ten times. As DNA, the CDR3 is TGTGCCAGCCTCGGGACTAGCAAACATGAGCAGTTCTTC. Its protein product is CASLGTSKHEQFF. The chain combines TRBV25-1 with TRBJ2-1; 9 positions match TRBD2. The CDR3 length is 13 residues. With 8 bases clipped from V and 8 bases from J, the junction kept 7 bases outside the gene matches. The germline gives CDR1 MGHDK, CDR2 SYGVNS.

This clone was seen only a few times. J is TRBJ2-2 and V is TRBV3-1, with D unclear. The CDR3 has 16 residues. V was trimmed by 0 bases and J by 0 bases, leaving 8 bases between them. The germline V gene has CDR1 LGHDT and CDR2 YNNKEL (reference sequence). CDR3 sequence (DNA): TGTGCCAGCAGCCAAGAAACAGAACCGAACACCGGGGAGCTGTTTTTT. Amino acids: CASSQETEPNTGELFF. Full variable domain (missing parts from reference TRBV3-1 and TRBJ2-2): DTAVSQTPKYLVTQMGNDKSIKCEQNLGHDTMYWYKQDSKKFLKIMFSYNNKELIINETVPNRFSPKSPDKAHLNLHINSLELGDSAVYFCASSQETEPNTGELFFGEGSRLTVL.

This clone was picked up many times. V usage is TRBV24-1 and J usage is TRBJ2-1, with 9 positions matching TRBD1. This CDR3 spans 16 amino acids. With 4 bases clipped from V and 3 bases from J, the junction kept 6 bases outside the gene matches. Germline CDR1 and CDR2: KGHDR and SFDVKD. The CDR3 here is CATSDTGTGSYNEQFF. The CDR3 DNA sequence: TGTGCCACCAGTGACACCGGGACAGGGAGCTACAATGAGCAGTTCTTC.

This clone was counted many times. CDR3 sequence: CASSSSLGGSSYEQYF. For the CDR3, the DNA is TGTGCCAGCAGCTCGTCCTTAGGGGGTTCGTCCTACGAGCAGTACTTC. The chain uses TRBV5-5 and TRBJ2-7; D might be TRBD1 (6 bases). Germline V gene lookup returns CDR1 SGHKS and CDR2 YYEKEE (reference sequence). The CDR3 totals 16 residues. Between the trimmed V and J ends, which lost 3 bases and 1 base, there was a span of 17 bases.

This clone has only a few counts. This rearrangement joins TRBV27 to TRBJ1-5; D remains unclear. Trimming pared 7 bases from V and 1 base from J, leaving 14 bases between. The CDR3 runs 15 residues. Germline V gene lookup returns CDR1 MNHEY and CDR2 SMNVEV (reference sequence). The CDR3 protein is CASTSRERSNQPQHF. The CDR3 DNA sequence: TGTGCCAGCACCTCGAGGGAGAGAAGCAATCAGCCCCAGCATTTT.